The 3 T cell receptor beta chains below come from one sample, sequenced in a study of blood T cell repertoires in COVID-19. Sequenced by immunoSEQ multiplex PCR; TCRdb stores in-frame clones only, minus some. This table has 120,000 to 150,000 clones, 85% appearing once. Sample: PBMCs or T cells enriched from blood (not recorded which). The receptors derive from a woman aged 40-49 years who had recovered from COVID-19.

V gene TRBV23-1 combines with J gene TRBJ2-1; 15 bases align to TRBD2. TRBV23-1 is marked as an open reading frame, function uncertain. With 2 bases clipped from V and 0 bases from J, the junction kept 5 bases outside the gene matches. The CDR3 has 19 residues. The CDR3, as DNA: TGCGCCAGCAGTCAACCGGGACTAGCGGGAGGAGTCTCCTACAATGAGCAGTTCTTC. Translating it yields CASSQPGLAGGVSYNEQFF.

The chain carries TRBV19 and TRBJ2-1, with 9 positions matching TRBD2. Germline trimming cut 8 bases from V and 7 bases from J; bases unmatched to any gene: 15. The germline V gene has CDR1 LNHDA and CDR2 SQIVND (reference sequence). The CDR3 is made up of 16 amino acids. The CDR3 nucleotides are TGTGCCAGTGCCTCCCAGGGTAGCGGGAGTCTAAATGAGCAGTTCTTC. It codes for CASASQGSGSLNEQFF.

This CDR3 reads CAWQGGGRWVNTEAFF. The CDR3 DNA reads as TGTGCCTGGCAAGGCGGAGGGCGGTGGGTGAACACTGAAGCTTTCTTT. The rearrangement joins TRBV30 to TRBJ1-1; D is uncertain. The V end was cut by 5 bases, the J end by 0 bases, with 19 bases between. The germline V gene has CDR1 GTSNPN and CDR2 SVGIG (reference sequence). The CDR3 has 16 residues.